This section outlines one T cell receptor (beta chain) sequence together with its context. Antigen unknown. Ahead of sequencing, the ViraFEST assay grew antigen-specific CD4+ T cells using viral peptide pools. Cells that had been cultured for roughly eleven days were the source of isolated CD4+ T cells. The healthy vaccine recipients, who had no prior SARS-CoV-2 infection, showed negative nucleocapsid antibodies. A half-volume exchange with IL-2 medium occurred on days 3 and 7. The data originate from a study of vaccination effects on CD4 cells after COVID-19. Study details: Participants received two doses of either the BNT162b2 or mRNA-1273 vaccine.

The V end was cut by 0 bases, the J end by 5 bases, with 19 bases between. The CDR3 length is 17 residues. Germline CDR1 reads LGHNA; CDR2 reads YNFKEQ. Clones were read by immunoSEQ multiplex PCR, and TCRdb kept only the in-frame ones, dropping some. The profile shows some 70,000 clones, under 90% of them singletons. The source was CD4+ T cells from PBMCs cultured with SARS-CoV-2 spike peptides, collected before COVID-19 vaccination. The clonotype was recovered from a human donor who received a COVID-19 vaccine. The rearrangement uses TRBV4-2 and TRBJ1-2; TRBD1 is a possible D gene (6 bases). Here the CDR3 reads CASSQDYLGGRGYGYTF. In DNA, the CDR3 is TGTGCCAGCAGCCAAGATTATCTGGGGGGCCGCGGGTATGGCTACACCTTC.